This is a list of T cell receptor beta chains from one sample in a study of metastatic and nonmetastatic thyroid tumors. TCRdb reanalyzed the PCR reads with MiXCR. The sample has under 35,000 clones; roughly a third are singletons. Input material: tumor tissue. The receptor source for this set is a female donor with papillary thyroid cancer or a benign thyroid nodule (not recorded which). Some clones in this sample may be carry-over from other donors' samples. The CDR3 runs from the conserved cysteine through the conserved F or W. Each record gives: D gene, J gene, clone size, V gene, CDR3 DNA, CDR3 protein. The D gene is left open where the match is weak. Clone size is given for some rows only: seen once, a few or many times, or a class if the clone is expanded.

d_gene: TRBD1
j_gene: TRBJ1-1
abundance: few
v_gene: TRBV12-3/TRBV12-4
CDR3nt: TGTGCCAGCAGCGACAGGGGGCTGGGTGAAGCTTTCTTT
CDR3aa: CASSDRGLGEAFF

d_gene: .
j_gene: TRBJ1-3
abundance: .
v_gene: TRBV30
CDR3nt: TGTGCCTGGAGGGCCCCAGAGAGATCTGGAAACACCATATATTTT
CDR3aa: CAWRAPERSGNTIYF

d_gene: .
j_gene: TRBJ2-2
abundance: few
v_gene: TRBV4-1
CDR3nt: TGCGCCAGCAGCGACGACAGCGCGAACACCGGGGAGCTGTTTTTT
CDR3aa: CASSDDSANTGELFF

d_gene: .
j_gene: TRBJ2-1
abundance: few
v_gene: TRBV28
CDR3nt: TGTGCCAGCAGTTTACCCGGGGCGAGGGAGCAGTTCTTC
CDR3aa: CASSLPGAREQFF

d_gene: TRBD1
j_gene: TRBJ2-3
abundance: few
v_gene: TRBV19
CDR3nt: TGTGCCAGTAGGCGGACAGGACAGTTTTCTAGCACAGATACGCAGTATTTT
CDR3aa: CASRRTGQFSSTDTQYF

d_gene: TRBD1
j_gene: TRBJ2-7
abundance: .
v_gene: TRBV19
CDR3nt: TGTGCCAGTAGTAAGAGGCAGGGGGACTACGAGCAGTACTTC
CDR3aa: CASSKRQGDYEQYF

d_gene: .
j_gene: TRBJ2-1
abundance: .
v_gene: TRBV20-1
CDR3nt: TGCAGTGCCATAGGGAGCTCCTACAATGAGCAGTTCTTC
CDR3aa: CSAIGSSYNEQFF

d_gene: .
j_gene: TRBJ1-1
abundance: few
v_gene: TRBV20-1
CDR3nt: TGCAGTGCTTCCCACCCCGACAGACCGAACACTGAAGCTTTCTTT
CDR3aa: CSASHPDRPNTEAFF

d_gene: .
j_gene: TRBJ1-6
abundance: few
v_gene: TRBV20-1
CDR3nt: TGCAGTGCTTACCCCAACAGGAGAAGCTCCTATAATTCACCCCTCCACTTT
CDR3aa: CSAYPNRRSSYNSPLHF

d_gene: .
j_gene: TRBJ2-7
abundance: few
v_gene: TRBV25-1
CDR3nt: TGTGCCAGCAGTGAGTGGCGACATAGCGAGCAGTACTTC
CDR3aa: CASSEWRHSEQYF

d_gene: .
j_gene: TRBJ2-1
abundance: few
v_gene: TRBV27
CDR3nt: TGTGCCAGCAGACTTTACGCGGGCTCCGGGAATGAGCAGTTCTTC
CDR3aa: CASRLYAGSGNEQFF

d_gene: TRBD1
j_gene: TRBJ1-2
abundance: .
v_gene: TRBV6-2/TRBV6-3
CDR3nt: TGTGCCAGCCGCTCCGGGACAGGGGGCAACTATGGCTACACCTTC
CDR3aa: CASRSGTGGNYGYTF